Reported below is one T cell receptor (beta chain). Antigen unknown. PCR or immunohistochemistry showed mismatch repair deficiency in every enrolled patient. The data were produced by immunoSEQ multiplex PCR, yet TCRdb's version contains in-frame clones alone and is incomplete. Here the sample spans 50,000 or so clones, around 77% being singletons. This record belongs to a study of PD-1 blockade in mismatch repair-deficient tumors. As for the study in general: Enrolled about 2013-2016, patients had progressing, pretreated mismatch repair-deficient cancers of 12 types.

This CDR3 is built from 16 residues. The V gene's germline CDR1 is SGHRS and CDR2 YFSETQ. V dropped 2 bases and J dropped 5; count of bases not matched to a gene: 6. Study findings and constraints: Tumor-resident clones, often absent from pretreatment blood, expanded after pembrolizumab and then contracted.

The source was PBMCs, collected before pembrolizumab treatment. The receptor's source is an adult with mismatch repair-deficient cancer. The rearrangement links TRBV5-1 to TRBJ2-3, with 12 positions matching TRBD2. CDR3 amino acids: CASSFRLAGVLDTQYF. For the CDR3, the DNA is TGCGCCAGCAGCTTTCGACTAGCGGGAGTATTAGATACGCAGTATTTT.